Listed here are 20 T cell receptor beta chains from one sample, sequenced in a study of blood T cell repertoires in COVID-19. TCRdb keeps only in-frame clones here, not all; method: immunoSEQ multiplex PCR. Of roughly 410,000 clones detected, about 89% appear once; the ten largest clones hold approximately 1.5%. The sequenced sample was peripheral blood. These receptors came from a woman between 40 and 55 years old with COVID-19, enrolled during active disease.

This clone appeared once. This chain links TRBV10-3 with TRBJ1-5; 10 bases are a match to TRBD1. Trimming took 6 bases from V and 2 from J; bases not matched to a gene: 7. This CDR3 has 16 amino acids. The V gene's germline CDR1 is ENHRY and CDR2 SYGVKD. The CDR3 sequence is CAISQTGTGGNQPQHF. CDR3 sequence (DNA): TGTGCCATCAGCCAAACCGGGACAGGGGGCAATCAGCCCCAGCATTTT.

This chain connects TRBV24-1 to TRBJ1-4; D is unresolved. Trimming stripped 6 bases from V and 8 bases from J, with 15 bases between. The CDR3 runs 14 residues. Germline values: CDR1 KGHDR, CDR2 SFDVKD. The CDR3 DNA sequence: TGTGCCACCAGTAACGGAGGGAGGACGGAAAAACTGTTTTTT. This codes for CATSNGGRTEKLFF.

This rearrangement joins TRBV7-2 to TRBJ1-2; TRBD1 is a possible D gene (6 bases). Germline assignment: CDR1 SGHTA and CDR2 FQGNSA. The CDR3 loop spans 12 amino acids. Trimming removed 4 bases from V and 8 bases from J, with 11 bases in between. CDR3 in amino acids: CASSYRDGGYTF. The CDR3 DNA follows: TGTGCCAGCAGCTACAGGGACGGGGGCTACACCTTC.

This chain connects TRBV27 to TRBJ1-2; D call uncertain. Trimming took off 3 bases at V and 2 bases at J, with 13 bases between the two ends. The CDR3 is 15 residues long. In germline, CDR1 is MNHEY, CDR2 SMNVEV (reference sequence). The CDR3 DNA sequence: TGTGCCAGCAGTTTGTTTGCAGGCCCGAACTATGGCTACACCTTC. Amino acids: CASSLFAGPNYGYTF.

The chain uses TRBV20-1 and TRBJ1-5; D not certain. V gave up 3 bases and J gave up 6 bases, with 9 bases separating them. CDR1 and CDR2 from the germline V gene are DFQATT and SNEGSKA (reference sequence). CDR3 length: 12 residues. CDR3 DNA: TGCAGTGCTAGTGATCCGGGTCAGCCCCAGCATTTT. Its protein product is CSASDPGQPQHF.

This clone was found once. V is TRBV28 and J is TRBJ1-2, with D perhaps TRBD1 (6 bases). Germline-derived CDR1 and CDR2 are MDHEN and SYDVKM. The CDR3 sequence is 13 residues long. Trimming removed 6 bases from V and 4 bases from J, with 12 bases in between. The CDR3 reads CASRTDSFYGYTF. Written as DNA, the CDR3 is TGTGCCAGCAGGACGGACAGCTTCTATGGCTACACCTTC.

This clone was detected a few times. The gene calls are TRBV29-1 and TRBJ1-1; the match to TRBD1 covers 11 bases. CDR3 length: 13 amino acids. Germline assignment: CDR1 SQVTM and CDR2 ANQGSEA. V shed 4 bases, J shed 5 bases, and the junction held 3 bases outside the gene matches. For the CDR3, the DNA is TGCAGCGTTGGGACAGGGGGCTGGACTGAAGCTTTCTTT. Amino acid sequence: CSVGTGGWTEAFF. Full variable domain (outside the CDR3, taken from reference TRBV29-1 and TRBJ1-1): SAVISQKPSRDICQRGTSLTIQCQVDSQVTMMFWYRQQPGQSLTLIATANQGSEATYESGFVIDKFPISRPNLTFSTLTVSNMSPEDSSIYLCSVGTGGWTEAFFGQGTRLTVV.

The chain recombines TRBV27 with TRBJ1-2; TRBD1 matches at 12 bases. From germline, CDR1 is MNHEY and CDR2 SMNVEV (reference sequence). CDR3 length equals 16 residues. The J segment lost 14 bases and the V segment lost 5 bases, leaving 18 bases of the junction unmatched. CDR3 DNA sequence: TGTGCCAGCAGTAATTCTAGGGGGGGACAGGGGGCTCGCGCTACCTTC. Translated, it gives CASSNSRGGQGARATF.

The table lists this clone with a count of one. The CDR3 DNA sequence: TGTGCCAGCAGTTCCCCAACCACAGGGTACACCGGGGAGCTGTTTTTT. Protein product: CASSSPTTGYTGELFF. The V call is TRBV6-5, the J call TRBJ2-2, with D maybe TRBD1 (6 bases). The germline V gene encodes CDR1 MNHEY and CDR2 SVGAGI. Trimming cost V 4 bases and J 3 bases, with 15 bases left between them. The CDR3 has 16 amino acids.

V usage is TRBV2 and J usage is TRBJ1-5; tentative D call: TRBD1 (5 bases). Trimming stripped 8 bases from V and 6 bases from J, with 26 bases between. Per the germline V gene, CDR1 is SNHLY and CDR2 is FYNNEI. This CDR3 has 17 residues. The CDR3 DNA reads as TGTGCCAGCCCCGATGACTTCGGGCCCCGCGGGGGTCAGCCCCAGCATTTT. Protein: CASPDDFGPRGGQPQHF.

V usage is TRBV15 and J usage is TRBJ1-1; D is perhaps TRBD1 (5 bases). Per germline, CDR1 LNHNV and CDR2 YYDKDF (reference sequence). V was shortened by 0 bases and J by 0 bases, with 8 bases between the two germline ends. CDR3 length equals 15 residues. The CDR3 region has the DNA TGTGCCACCAGCAGAGATCGGGGGGTGAACACTGAAGCTTTCTTT. Translating it yields CATSRDRGVNTEAFF. Looking up the rest from reference TRBV15 and TRBJ1-1 gives the full variable domain: DAMVIQNPRYQVTQFGKPVTLSCSQTLNHNVMYWYQQKSSQAPKLLFHYYDKDFNNEADTPDNFQSRRPNTSFCFLDIRSPGLGDTAMYLCATSRDRGVNTEAFFGQGTRLTVV.

The chain uses TRBV28 and TRBJ2-7; weak D call: TRBD2 (6 bases). Germline V gives CDR1 MDHEN, CDR2 SYDVKM. Trimming cost V 9 bases and J 2 bases, with 17 bases left between them. The CDR3 totals 14 residues. CDR3 residues: CASRTGAEPYEQYF. The CDR3 nucleotides are TGTGCCAGTCGAACGGGAGCGGAACCCTACGAGCAGTACTTC.

This rearrangement joins TRBV10-2 to TRBJ1-3; D unresolved. The V gene's germline CDR1 is WSHSY and CDR2 SAAADI. Trimming shortened V by 1 base and J by 4 bases, and 8 bases separated the two germline ends. CDR3 size: 14 residues. CDR3 protein: CASSELRAGNTIYF. Written as DNA, the CDR3 is TGCGCCAGCAGTGAGTTGCGGGCAGGAAACACCATATATTTT.

The chain links TRBV27 to TRBJ1-4, with D possibly matching TRBD1 (5 bases). Germline V lookup: CDR1 MNHEY, CDR2 SMNVEV (reference sequence). The CDR3 runs to 15 residues. V shed 10 bases and J shed 0 bases, with 15 bases lying between them. The CDR3 sequence is CATSPAGPTNEKLFF. In DNA, the CDR3 is TGTGCCACTAGCCCGGCGGGGCCAACTAATGAAAAACTGTTTTTT.

The chain has TRBV7-9 and TRBJ2-2; possibly TRBD2 for D (6 bases). The CDR3 is made up of 15 amino acids. CDR1 is SEHNR and CDR2 is FQNEAQ in the germline V gene (reference sequence). Between the trimmed V and J ends, which lost 5 bases and 1 base, there was a span of 11 bases. Written as DNA, the CDR3 is TGTGCCAGCAGCCCCTCCGGGGGGAACACCGGGGAGCTGTTTTTT. It translates to CASSPSGGNTGELFF.

The chain links TRBV2 to TRBJ1-2, with 8 bases identical to TRBD1. V was clipped by 2 bases and J by 2 bases; unmatched bases: 13. Germline V gene lookup returns CDR1 SNHLY and CDR2 FYNNEI. This CDR3 region has 18 residues. CDR3 loop: CASSELLWDRQTNYGYTF. The CDR3 coding sequence is TGTGCCAGCAGTGAACTGTTGTGGGACAGGCAGACCAACTATGGCTACACCTTC.

This clone occurred a few times. V and J are TRBV7-9 and TRBJ2-6; D remains ambiguous. CDR1 SEHNR and CDR2 FQNEAQ come from the germline V gene (reference sequence). CDR3 length: 13 residues. V gave up 4 bases and J gave up 5 bases, with 6 bases separating them. The CDR3 is CASSSYRANVLTF. The CDR3 DNA sequence: TGTGCCAGCAGCTCCTATAGGGCCAACGTCCTGACTTTC.

This rearrangement joins TRBV5-4 to TRBJ2-1; 9 positions match TRBD1. Per germline, CDR1 SGHNT and CDR2 YYREEE (reference sequence). This CDR3 contains 15 residues. Trimming at V came to 3 bases and at J to 7 bases, leaving 8 bases not matched to a gene. CDR3 coding DNA: TGTGCCAGCAGCTGGCCCGGGACAGGGTCTAATGAGCAGTTCTTC. Translation: CASSWPGTGSNEQFF.

The rearrangement links TRBV9 to TRBJ2-2, with a weak D call TRBD2 (6 bases). Trimming left V 3 bases short and J 8 bases short, with 23 bases between. There are 17 residues in the CDR3. Looked up from germline, CDR1 is SGDLS and CDR2 is YYNGEE. Here the CDR3 reads CASSATGREIPGGELFF. The CDR3 nucleotides read TGTGCCAGCAGCGCCACGGGGCGGGAAATCCCAGGGGGGGAGCTGTTTTTT. The entire variable domain, with the rest obtained from reference TRBV9 and TRBJ2-2, is as follows: DSGVTQTPKHLITATGQRVTLRCSPRSGDLSVYWYQQSLDQGLQFLIQYYNGEERAKGNILERFSAQQFPDLHSELNLSSLELGDSALYFCASSATGREIPGGELFFGEGSRLTVL.

The chain links TRBV15 to TRBJ1-3, with 11 bases that match TRBD1. Trimming removed 3 bases from V and 2 bases from J; junction bases left unmatched: 0. The CDR3 consists of 15 residues. Germline CDR1 reads LNHNV; CDR2 reads YYDKDF (reference sequence). DNA of the CDR3: TGTGCCACCAGCAGGGACAGGGGGCCTGGAAACACCATATATTTT. It translates to CATSRDRGPGNTIYF. Full variable domain (remainder filled in from reference TRBV15 and TRBJ1-3): DAMVIQNPRYQVTQFGKPVTLSCSQTLNHNVMYWYQQKSSQAPKLLFHYYDKDFNNEADTPDNFQSRRPNTSFCFLDIRSPGLGDTAMYLCATSRDRGPGNTIYFGEGSWLTVV.